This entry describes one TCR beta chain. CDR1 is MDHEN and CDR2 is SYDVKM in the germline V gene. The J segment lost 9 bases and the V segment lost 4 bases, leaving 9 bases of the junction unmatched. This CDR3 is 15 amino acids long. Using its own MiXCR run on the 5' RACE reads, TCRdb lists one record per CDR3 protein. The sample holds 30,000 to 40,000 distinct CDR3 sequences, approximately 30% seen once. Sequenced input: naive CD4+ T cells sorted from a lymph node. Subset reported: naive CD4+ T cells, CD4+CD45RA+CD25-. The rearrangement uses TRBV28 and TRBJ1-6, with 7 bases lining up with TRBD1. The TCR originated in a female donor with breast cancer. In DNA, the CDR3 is TGTGCCAGCAGTTCATCGACAGGGTGGGCTTCACCCCTCCACTTT. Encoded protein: CASSSSTGWASPLHF. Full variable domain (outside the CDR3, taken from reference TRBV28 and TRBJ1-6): DVKVTQSSRYLVKRTGEKVFLECVQDMDHENMFWYRQDPGLGLRLIYFSYDVKMKEKGDIPEGYSVSREKKERFSLILESASTNQTSMYLCASSSSTGWASPLHFGNGTRLTVT.